These 30 T cell receptor beta chains originate from one sample sequenced in a study of blood T cell repertoires in COVID-19. Some clones are missing from TCRdb's copy, which holds only in-frame ones; the method was immunoSEQ multiplex PCR. The sample shows about 250,000 clones, 88% of them seen only once. The sample comprised peripheral blood. The receptors were sampled from a woman aged 25 to 45 with COVID-19, enrolled during active disease.

This clone was picked up one time. This sequence joins TRBV5-5 and TRBJ1-1, with 8 bases lining up with TRBD1. Germline V gives CDR1 SGHKS, CDR2 YYEKEE (reference sequence). The CDR3 is 14 residues long. With 4 bases clipped from V and 3 bases from J, the junction kept 5 bases outside the gene matches. The CDR3 DNA is TGTGCCAGCAGCGTGGACAGGGCGTACACTGAAGCTTTCTTT. Translated: CASSVDRAYTEAFF.

This chain joins TRBV10-2 and TRBJ1-5; D gene ambiguous. The CDR3 sequence is 16 residues long. Germline V gene data show CDR1 as WSHSY and CDR2 as SAAADI. V was shortened by 2 bases and J by 1 base, with 12 bases between the two germline ends. As DNA, the CDR3 is TGCGCCAGCAGTGAGGCACAGCTCGGAAGCAATCAGCCCCAGCATTTT. Translating gives CASSEAQLGSNQPQHF.

The chain recombines TRBV6-5 with TRBJ2-7; maybe TRBD1 (6 bases). Per germline, CDR1 MNHEY and CDR2 SVGAGI. Between the trimmed V and J ends, which lost 6 bases and 3 bases, there was a span of 12 bases. CDR3 length equals 13 residues. The CDR3 DNA reads TGTGCCAGCAGAACACACAGGGACTACGAGCAGTACTTC. It codes for CASRTHRDYEQYF.

The rearrangement joins TRBV10-3 to TRBJ1-5; TRBD1 matches 7 bases. This CDR3 region has 13 residues. V dropped 10 bases and J dropped 4; count of bases not matched to a gene: 7. Germline CDR1 reads ENHRY; CDR2 reads SYGVKD. The CDR3 here is CATTGQANQPQHF. CDR3 coding DNA: TGTGCCACCACAGGACAGGCGAATCAGCCCCAGCATTTT.

This chain uses TRBV18 with TRBJ1-2; 9 bases align to TRBD1. Looked up from germline, CDR1 is KGHSH and CDR2 is LQKENI. Trimming at V came to 2 bases and at J to 0 bases, leaving 10 bases not matched to a gene. CDR3 length: 18 amino acids. CDR3 nucleotides: TGTGCCAGCTCACCATTTGATGGGACAGGGCCAGCTAACTATGGCTACACCTTC. It is translated as CASSPFDGTGPANYGYTF. Together with reference TRBV18 and TRBJ1-2, the CDR3 gives the full variable domain: NAGVMQNPRHLVRRRGQEARLRCSPMKGHSHVYWYRQLPEEGLKFMVYLQKENIIDESGMPKERFSAEFPKEGPSILRIQQVVRGDSAAYFCASSPFDGTGPANYGYTFGSGTRLTVV.

CDR3 region: CASSLDQTGTDTQYF. CDR3 in DNA: TGTGCCAGCAGCTTGGACCAGACAGGCACAGATACGCAGTATTTT. This chain links TRBV5-4 with TRBJ2-3; D may be TRBD1 (5 bases). Trimming left V 0 bases short and J 1 base short, with 9 bases between. The CDR3 runs 15 residues. Germline CDR1 and CDR2: SGHNT and YYREEE (reference sequence).

About this clone itself: The junction does not match germline at one end; this may be a read error. V and J are TRBV7-7 and TRBJ2-5; TRBD2 matches 11 bases. The length of the CDR3 is 14 residues. The germline V gene has CDR1 SSHAT and CDR2 FNYEAQ (reference sequence). CDR3: CASRPGLAEETQYF. The CDR3 DNA reads as TGTGCTAGCAGGCCGGGACTAGCGGAAGAGACCCAGTACTTC.

The gene calls are TRBV4-1 and TRBJ2-7; a weak D match, TRBD1 (8 bases). From germline, CDR1 is MGHRA and CDR2 YSYEKL. Trimming took 5 bases from V and 0 from J, leaving 23 bases between them. This CDR3 contains 18 residues. CDR3 nucleotides: TGCGCCAGCAGCTCCTCGACCACAGGGGGGGCAACCTCCTACGAGCAGTACTTC. Residues: CASSSSTTGGATSYEQYF.

This clone was counted a few times. The V and J genes are TRBV18 and TRBJ2-1; 7 bases agree with TRBD2. Per the germline V gene, CDR1 is KGHSH and CDR2 is LQKENI. Trimming removed 6 bases from V and 6 bases from J; junction bases left unmatched: 8. CDR3 length: 14 residues. The CDR3 nucleotides read TGTGCCAGCTCTGACGGGAGGCTCTCCAATGAGCAGTTCTTC. Encoded protein: CASSDGRLSNEQFF.

The chain has TRBV9 and TRBJ2-1, with 10 bases fitting TRBD1. V trimming: 2 bases; J trimming: 5 bases; junction bases outside the gene matches: 4. This CDR3 is 15 amino acids long. The germline V gene encodes CDR1 SGDLS and CDR2 YYNGEE. Here the CDR3 DNA reads TGTGCCAGCAGCGTTCGGGACAGGGGCCACAATGAGCAGTTCTTC. Protein: CASSVRDRGHNEQFF.

The rearrangement links TRBV5-1 to TRBJ2-7, with TRBD1 matching over 10 bases. The CDR3 covers 15 residues. Germline-derived CDR1 and CDR2 are SGHRS and YFSETQ. V gave up 1 base and J gave up 5 bases; unmatched junction bases: 6. CDR3 DNA sequence: TGCGCCAGCAGCTTGATGGGACAGGGGTCCCACGAGCAGTACTTC. It specifies CASSLMGQGSHEQYF.

V and J are TRBV18 and TRBJ1-3; perhaps TRBD1 as D (6 bases). Germline loops: CDR1 KGHSH, CDR2 LQKENI. V was cut by 2 bases and J by 0 bases, with 14 bases left in between. The CDR3 is 17 residues long. CDR3 sequence (DNA): TGTGCCAGCTCACCAATGACAGGTCGCGACTCTGGAAACACCATATATTTT. It translates to CASSPMTGRDSGNTIYF.

This clone turned up a few times. The chain uses TRBV7-2 and TRBJ1-5, with 7 positions matching TRBD1. With V trimmed by 2 bases and J by 7 bases, 11 bases remained unmatched. CDR1 is SGHTA, CDR2 FQGNSA, per germline. The CDR3 is 16 residues long. This CDR3 is CASSLSLGGAQQPQHF. The CDR3 coding sequence is TGTGCCAGCAGCTTATCTTTAGGGGGCGCACAGCAGCCCCAGCATTTT.

The chain uses TRBV7-6 and TRBJ2-1, with 9 bases identical to TRBD2. Germline V gene data show CDR1 as SGHVS and CDR2 as FNYEAQ. This CDR3 is built from 19 residues. The junction had 16 bases not matched to a gene; V was cut back by 7 bases and J by 0 bases. CDR3 region: CASTSLPAGGLSSYNEQFF. For the CDR3, the DNA is TGTGCCAGCACCTCCTTACCAGCGGGAGGTCTCAGCTCCTACAATGAGCAGTTCTTC.

The rearrangement uses TRBV2 and TRBJ2-7; 9 bases agree with TRBD2. J lost 6 bases, V lost 3 bases, and 6 bases had no gene match. Germline V gene sequence: CDR1 SNHLY, CDR2 FYNNEI. The CDR3 has 14 amino acids. CDR3 nucleotides: TGTGCCAGCAGTGAGGGGCTAGCGGGGTCCGAGCAGTACTTC. Residues: CASSEGLAGSEQYF.

This clone appeared a few times. The genes are TRBV4-2 and TRBJ2-6; D might be TRBD1 (5 bases). The V gene's germline CDR1 is LGHNA and CDR2 YNFKEQ. V was clipped by 1 base and J by 0 bases, with 7 bases between them. The CDR3 spans 16 residues. DNA of the CDR3: TGTGCCAGCAGCCAAGGTCAGGGCTCTGGGGCCAACGTCCTGACTTTC. This translates into CASSQGQGSGANVLTF.

V is TRBV9 and J is TRBJ1-2, with 11 positions matching TRBD1. Germline V gene lookup returns CDR1 SGDLS and CDR2 YYNGEE. V was clipped by 4 bases and J by 6 bases; unmatched bases: 11. The CDR3 has 16 amino acids. This CDR3 reads CASSPSPGTGGNGYTF. The CDR3 DNA sequence: TGTGCCAGCAGCCCCAGTCCCGGGACAGGGGGAAATGGCTACACCTTC.

The chain has TRBV7-2 and TRBJ1-2; 9 bases match TRBD1. Germline assignment: CDR1 SGHTA and CDR2 FQGNSA. CDR3 size: 15 residues. J gave up 7 bases and V 5 bases, and 11 bases lay outside the gene matches. The CDR3 reads CASSPRDRAESGYTF. The DNA of the CDR3 is TGTGCCAGCAGCCCCCGGGACAGGGCCGAAAGTGGCTACACCTTC. The whole variable domain, filled in from reference TRBV7-2 and TRBJ1-2, reads GAGVSQSPSNKVTEKGKDVELRCDPISGHTALYWYRQSLGQGLEFLIYFQGNSAPDKSGLPSDRFSAERTGGSVSTLTIQRTQQEDSAVYLCASSPRDRAESGYTFGSGTRLTVV.

The genes are TRBV5-1 and TRBJ2-1, with 13 bases that match TRBD2. The CDR3 is made up of 17 amino acids. The J segment lost 3 bases and the V segment lost 1 base, leaving 4 bases of the junction unmatched. CDR1 SGHRS and CDR2 YFSETQ come from the germline V gene. CDR3 sequence (DNA): TGCGCCAGCAGCTTGCGACTAGCGGGAGGACTCTACAATGAGCAGTTCTTC. This encodes CASSLRLAGGLYNEQFF. The full variable domain, completed using reference TRBV5-1 and TRBJ2-1, is KAGVTQTPRYLIKTRGQQVTLSCSPISGHRSVSWYQQTPGQGLQFLFEYFSETQRNKGNFPGRFSGRQFSNSRSEMNVSTLELGDSALYLCASSLRLAGGLYNEQFFGPGTRLTVL.

The DNA of the CDR3 is TGTGCCAGCAGTGGGACAGGGACCTATAATTCACCCCTCCACTTT. It specifies CASSGTGTYNSPLHF. V is TRBV2 and J is TRBJ1-6; 8 bases agree with TRBD1. Germline CDR1 is SNHLY and CDR2 is FYNNEI. This CDR3 contains 15 residues. The J segment lost 2 bases and the V segment lost 4 bases, leaving 1 base of the junction unmatched.

The chain joins TRBV11-2 to TRBJ2-7; TRBD2 aligns across 10 bases. Germline CDR1 and CDR2: SGHAT and FQNNGV. This CDR3 has 14 amino acids. Trimming removed 3 bases from V and 1 base from J; junction bases left unmatched: 0. Here the CDR3 reads CASSFSGGSYEQYF. The CDR3, as DNA: TGTGCCAGCAGCTTTAGCGGGGGGTCCTACGAGCAGTACTTC.

The chain employs TRBV6-2 or TRBV6-3 and TRBJ1-4; perhaps TRBD1 as D (6 bases). The CDR3 is made up of 15 amino acids. The germline CDR1 and CDR2 sequences are MNHEY and SVGEGT. Trimming shortened V by 4 bases and J by 2 bases, and 11 bases separated the two germline ends. The DNA for the CDR3 is TGTGCCAGCAGTTTTCTCCAGGGGACTAATGAAAAACTGTTTTTT. Protein sequence: CASSFLQGTNEKLFF.

The J gene is TRBJ2-7, the V gene TRBV28; 7 nucleotides agree with TRBD2. The CDR3 length is 14 residues. Germline CDR1 MDHEN, CDR2 SYDVKM. Trimming cost V 4 bases and J 6 bases; bases outside gene matches: 9. CDR3 region: CASSSWGRGGEQYF. CDR3 nucleotide sequence: TGTGCCAGCAGTTCCTGGGGGAGGGGAGGCGAGCAGTACTTC.

This clone was counted a single time. This chain joins TRBV4-1 and TRBJ1-1; unclear D gene. CDR3 length: 17 residues. From germline, CDR1 is MGHRA and CDR2 YSYEKL. The V and J ends lost 4 bases and 5 bases respectively, with 23 bases between them. In DNA, the CDR3 is TGCGCCAGCAGCCCTGCCCCACTAGGCAGGACGTGGACTGAAGCTTTCTTT. The encoded protein is CASSPAPLGRTWTEAFF.

This clone was counted only a few times. The genes are TRBV19 and TRBJ1-5; D perhaps matches TRBD1 (5 bases). The ends were cut back, 0 bases at V and 11 bases at J, with 17 bases in the middle. The CDR3 loop spans 15 amino acids. CDR1 is LNHDA and CDR2 is SQIVND in the germline V gene (reference sequence). CDR3 nucleotides: TGTGCCAGTAGTATAGACGCCGGGGGTGGGGGAGCCCAGCATTTT. It yields the protein CASSIDAGGGGAQHF.

The J gene is TRBJ2-3, the V gene TRBV4-3; TRBD1 is a possible D gene (5 bases). The V and J ends lost 1 base and 2 bases respectively, with 10 bases between them. The CDR3 length is 15 residues. Germline values: CDR1 LGHNA, CDR2 YSLEER. The CDR3 is CASSQVTDNTDTQYF. CDR3 in DNA: TGCGCCAGCAGCCAAGTGACAGACAACACAGATACGCAGTATTTT.

The chain recombines TRBV14 with TRBJ1-2, with D possibly matching TRBD1 (6 bases). V lost 4 bases, J lost 1 base, and 13 bases lay in between. The CDR3 length is 15 residues. Per the germline V gene, CDR1 is SGHDN and CDR2 is FVKESK. The CDR3 loop reads CASSPDPGHNYGYTF. The DNA of the CDR3 is TGTGCCAGCAGCCCAGACCCGGGACATAACTATGGCTACACCTTC.

The chain is built from TRBV5-6 and TRBJ2-7, with a tentative D call TRBD2 (6 bases). Germline V lookup: CDR1 SGHDT, CDR2 YYEEEE. CDR3 length equals 14 residues. Between the trimmed V and J ends, which lost 5 bases and 0 bases, there was a span of 12 bases. CDR3 sequence reads: CASRRTGGSYEQYV. The CDR3 bases are TGTGCCAGCAGGAGGACCGGGGGCTCCTACGAGCAGTACGTC.

This clone was observed once. The rearrangement links TRBV11-3 to TRBJ2-5, with 10 bases lining up with TRBD2. This CDR3 has 16 residues. Trimming took 5 bases from V and 5 from J; bases not matched to a gene: 11. Germline V gene data show CDR1 as SGHNT and CDR2 as YENEEA. CDR3 DNA sequence: TGTGCCAGCAGCCCCCGATCTAGCGGGAGTAGGGAGACCCAGTACTTC. Amino acids: CASSPRSSGSRETQYF.

This chain links TRBV2 with TRBJ1-4; 11 bases agree with TRBD1. The CDR3 totals 15 residues. V shed 5 bases, J shed 5 bases, and the junction held 4 bases outside the gene matches. Germline values: CDR1 SNHLY, CDR2 FYNNEI. Here the CDR3 DNA reads TGTGCCAGCAGTCCGGGGACAGGGGGGAATGAAAAACTGTTTTTT. It yields the protein CASSPGTGGNEKLFF.